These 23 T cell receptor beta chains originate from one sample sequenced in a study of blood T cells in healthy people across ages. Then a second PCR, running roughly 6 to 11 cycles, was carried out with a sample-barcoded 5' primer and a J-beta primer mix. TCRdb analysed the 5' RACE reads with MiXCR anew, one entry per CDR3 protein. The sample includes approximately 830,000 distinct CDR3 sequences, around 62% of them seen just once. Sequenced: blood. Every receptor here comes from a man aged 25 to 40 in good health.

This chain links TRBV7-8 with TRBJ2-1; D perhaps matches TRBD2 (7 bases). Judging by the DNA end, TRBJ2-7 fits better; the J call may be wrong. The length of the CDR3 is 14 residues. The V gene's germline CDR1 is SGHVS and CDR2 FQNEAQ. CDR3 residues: CASSPGGPRNEQYF. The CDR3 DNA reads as TGTGCCAGCAGCCCCGGGGGGCCCAGGAATGAGCAGTACTTC.

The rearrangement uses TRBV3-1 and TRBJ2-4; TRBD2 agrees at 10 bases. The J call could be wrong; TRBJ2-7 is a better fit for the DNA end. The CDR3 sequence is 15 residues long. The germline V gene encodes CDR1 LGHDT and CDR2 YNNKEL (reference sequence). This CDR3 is CASSQRLAGAGEQYF. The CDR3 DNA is TGTGCCAGCAGCCAACGGCTAGCGGGGGCTGGCGAGCAGTACTTC.

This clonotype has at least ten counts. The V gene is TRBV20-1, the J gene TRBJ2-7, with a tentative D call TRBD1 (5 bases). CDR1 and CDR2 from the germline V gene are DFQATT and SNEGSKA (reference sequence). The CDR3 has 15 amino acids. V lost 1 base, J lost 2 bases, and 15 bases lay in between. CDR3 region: CSARATDTTTYEQYF. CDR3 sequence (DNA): TGCAGTGCTAGAGCCACGGACACAACAACCTACGAGCAGTACTTC.

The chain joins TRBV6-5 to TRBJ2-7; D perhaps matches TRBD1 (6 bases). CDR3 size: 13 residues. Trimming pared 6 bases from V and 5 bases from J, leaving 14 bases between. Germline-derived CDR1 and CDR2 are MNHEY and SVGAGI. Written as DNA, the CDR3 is TGTGCCAGCAGACGTACAGGGTACAACGAGCAGTACTTC. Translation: CASRRTGYNEQYF.

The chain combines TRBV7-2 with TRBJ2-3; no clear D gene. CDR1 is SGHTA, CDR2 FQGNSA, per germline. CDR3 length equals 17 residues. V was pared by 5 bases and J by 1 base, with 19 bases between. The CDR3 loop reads CASSLYRTSGGTDTQYF. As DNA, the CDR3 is TGTGCCAGCAGCCTATACCGGACCTCCGGTGGCACAGATACGCAGTATTTT. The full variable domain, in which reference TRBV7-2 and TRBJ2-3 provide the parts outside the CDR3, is GAGVSQSPSNKVTEKGKDVELRCDPISGHTALYWYRQSLGQGLEFLIYFQGNSAPDKSGLPSDRFSAERTGGSVSTLTIQRTQQEDSAVYLCASSLYRTSGGTDTQYFGPGTRLTVL.

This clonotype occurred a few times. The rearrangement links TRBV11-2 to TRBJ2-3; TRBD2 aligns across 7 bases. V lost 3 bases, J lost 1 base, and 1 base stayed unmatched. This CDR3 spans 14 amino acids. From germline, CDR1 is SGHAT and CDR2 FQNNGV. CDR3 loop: CASSFTSGTDTQYF. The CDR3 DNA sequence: TGTGCCAGCAGCTTTACTAGCGGCACAGATACGCAGTATTTT. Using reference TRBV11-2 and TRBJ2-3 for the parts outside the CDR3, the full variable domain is EAGVAQSPRYKIIEKRQSVAFWCNPISGHATLYWYQQILGQGPKLLIQFQNNGVVDDSQLPKDRFSAERLKGVDSTLKIQPAKLEDSAVYLCASSFTSGTDTQYFGPGTRLTVL.

CDR3 sequence reads: CASSRSGLAGGGETQYF. The CDR3 coding sequence is TGTGCCAGCAGTCGAAGTGGACTAGCGGGGGGAGGAGAGACCCAGTACTTC. The chain recombines TRBV3-1 with TRBJ2-7; 14 nucleotides match TRBD2. The DNA end is more similar to TRBJ2-5, so the J call may be wrong. The germline CDR1 and CDR2 sequences are LGHDT and YNNKEL (reference sequence). This CDR3 contains 17 residues.

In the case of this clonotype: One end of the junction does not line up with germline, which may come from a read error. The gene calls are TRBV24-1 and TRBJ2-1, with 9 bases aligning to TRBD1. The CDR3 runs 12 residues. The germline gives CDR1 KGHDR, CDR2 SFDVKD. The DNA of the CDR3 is TGTGCCACCGGGACAGGGTACACTGAGCAGGTCTTC. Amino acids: CATGTGYTEQVF.

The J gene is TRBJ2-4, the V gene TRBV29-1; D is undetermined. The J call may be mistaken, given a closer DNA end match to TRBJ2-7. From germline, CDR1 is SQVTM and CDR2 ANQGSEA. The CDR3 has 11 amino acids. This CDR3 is CSAQQAYEQYF. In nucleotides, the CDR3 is TGCAGCGCCCAGCAGGCCTACGAGCAGTACTTC.

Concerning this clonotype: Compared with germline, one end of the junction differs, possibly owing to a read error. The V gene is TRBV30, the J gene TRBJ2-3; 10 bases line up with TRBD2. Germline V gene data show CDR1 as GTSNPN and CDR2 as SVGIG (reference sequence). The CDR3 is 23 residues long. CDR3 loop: CAWSVLEASGGLLPSIYTDAQYF. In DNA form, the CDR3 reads TGTGCCTGGAGTGTACTTGAGGCTAGCGGGGGCCTCCTACCGTCCATATACACAGATGCGCAGTATTTT.

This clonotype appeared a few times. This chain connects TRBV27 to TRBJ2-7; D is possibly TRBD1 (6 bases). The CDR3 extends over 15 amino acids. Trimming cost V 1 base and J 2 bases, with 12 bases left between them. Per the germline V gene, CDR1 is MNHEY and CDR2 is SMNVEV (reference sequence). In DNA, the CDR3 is TGTGCCAGCAGTTTATTCCGGACAGCCACCTACGAGCAGTACTTC. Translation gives CASSLFRTATYEQYF.

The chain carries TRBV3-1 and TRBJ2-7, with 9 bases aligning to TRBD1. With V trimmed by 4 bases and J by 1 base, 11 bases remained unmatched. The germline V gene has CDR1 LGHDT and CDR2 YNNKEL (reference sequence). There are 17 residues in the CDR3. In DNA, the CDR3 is TGTGCCAGCAGCCTACTCCTAGGGGGGACAGGGTCCTACGAGCAGTACTTC. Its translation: CASSLLLGGTGSYEQYF.

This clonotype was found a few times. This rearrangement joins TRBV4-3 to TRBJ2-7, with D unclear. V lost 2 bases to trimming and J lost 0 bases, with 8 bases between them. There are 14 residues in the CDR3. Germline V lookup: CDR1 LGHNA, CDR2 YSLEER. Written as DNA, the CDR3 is TGCGCCAGCAGCCAACAGTTAAACTCCTACGAGCAGTACTTC. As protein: CASSQQLNSYEQYF.

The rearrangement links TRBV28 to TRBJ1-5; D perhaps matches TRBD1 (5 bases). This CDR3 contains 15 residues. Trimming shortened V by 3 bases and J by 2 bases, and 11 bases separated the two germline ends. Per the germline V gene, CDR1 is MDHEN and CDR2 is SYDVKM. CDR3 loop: CASSFWRGGNQPQHF. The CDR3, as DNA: TGTGCCAGCAGTTTCTGGAGGGGAGGCAATCAGCCCCAGCATTTT.

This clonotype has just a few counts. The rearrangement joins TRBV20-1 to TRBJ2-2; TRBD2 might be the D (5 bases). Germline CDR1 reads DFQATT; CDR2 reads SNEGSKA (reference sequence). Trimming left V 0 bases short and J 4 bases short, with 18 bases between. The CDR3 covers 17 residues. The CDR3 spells CSARDWGEGEGTGELFF. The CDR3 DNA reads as TGCAGTGCTAGAGATTGGGGAGAAGGAGAGGGCACCGGGGAGCTGTTTTTT.

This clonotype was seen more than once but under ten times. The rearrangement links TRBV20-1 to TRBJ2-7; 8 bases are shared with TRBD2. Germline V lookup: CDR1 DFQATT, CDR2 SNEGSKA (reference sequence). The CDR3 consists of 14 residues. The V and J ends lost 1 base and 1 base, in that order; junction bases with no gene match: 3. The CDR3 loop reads CSARGGGGSYEQYF. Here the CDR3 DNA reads TGCAGTGCTAGAGGGGGCGGGGGGTCCTACGAGCAGTACTTC.

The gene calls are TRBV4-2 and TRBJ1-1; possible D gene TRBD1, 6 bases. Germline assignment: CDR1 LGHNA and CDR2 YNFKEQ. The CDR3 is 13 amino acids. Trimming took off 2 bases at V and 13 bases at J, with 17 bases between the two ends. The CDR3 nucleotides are TGTGCCAGCAGCCAACCCGAGGGGGTTAGGGGTTTCTTT. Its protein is CASSQPEGVRGFF.

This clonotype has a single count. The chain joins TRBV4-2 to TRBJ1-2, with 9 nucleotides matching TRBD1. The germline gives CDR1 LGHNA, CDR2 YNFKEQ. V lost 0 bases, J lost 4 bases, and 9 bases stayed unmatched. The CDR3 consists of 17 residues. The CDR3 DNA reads TGTGCCAGCAGCCAAGAGGAGACAGGGGGACACCTCTATGGCTACACCTTC. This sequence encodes CASSQEETGGHLYGYTF.

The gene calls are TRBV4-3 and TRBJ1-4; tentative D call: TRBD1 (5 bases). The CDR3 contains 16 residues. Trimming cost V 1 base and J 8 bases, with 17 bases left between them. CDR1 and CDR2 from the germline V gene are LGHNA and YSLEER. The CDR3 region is CASSQGSRAMREKLFF. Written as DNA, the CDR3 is TGCGCCAGCAGCCAAGGTTCCAGGGCAATGCGGGAAAAACTGTTTTTT.

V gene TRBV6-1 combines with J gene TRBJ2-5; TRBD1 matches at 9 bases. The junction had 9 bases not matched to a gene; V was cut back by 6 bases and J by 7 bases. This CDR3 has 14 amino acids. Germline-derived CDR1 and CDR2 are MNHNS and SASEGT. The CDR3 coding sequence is TGTGCCAGCAGGGCCCCGGGACAGGGTCGGACCCAGTACTTC. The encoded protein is CASRAPGQGRTQYF.

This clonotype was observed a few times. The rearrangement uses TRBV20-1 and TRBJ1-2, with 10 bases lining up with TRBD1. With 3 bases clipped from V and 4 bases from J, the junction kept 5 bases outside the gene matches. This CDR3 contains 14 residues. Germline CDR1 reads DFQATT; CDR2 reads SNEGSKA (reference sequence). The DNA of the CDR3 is TGCAGTGCTAGCCCGCGGACAGGGGGCTATGGCTACACCTTC. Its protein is CSASPRTGGYGYTF.

The DNA for the CDR3 is TGTGCCATCAGTGATGCGAGCGGAAAAAGGGACATTCAGTACTTC. It translates to CAISDASGKRDIQYF. V gene TRBV10-3 combines with J gene TRBJ2-4, with D maybe TRBD2 (5 bases). This CDR3 comprises 15 residues. The V and J ends lost 3 bases and 8 bases respectively, with 17 bases between them. Germline V gene data show CDR1 as ENHRY and CDR2 as SYGVKD.

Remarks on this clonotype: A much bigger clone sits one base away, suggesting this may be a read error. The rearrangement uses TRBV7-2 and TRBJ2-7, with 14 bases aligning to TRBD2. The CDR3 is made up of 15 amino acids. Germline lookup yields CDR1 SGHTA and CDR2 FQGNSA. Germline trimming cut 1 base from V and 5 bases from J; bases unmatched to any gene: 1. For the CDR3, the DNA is TGTGCCAGCAGCTTAGGGACTAGCGGGGGGAACGAGCAGTACTTC. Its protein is CASSLGTSGGNEQYF.